A single sample gave rise to the 2 T cell receptor beta chains below, sequenced in a study of shared clonotypes between healthy human individuals. Method: immunoSEQ multiplex PCR; TCRdb's copy keeps in-frame clones and lacks some. The profile shows approximately 2,000,000 clones, 85% to 95% of them singletons. Sequencing was carried out using naive CD4+ T cells from PBMCs. Subset: CD45RA+ positively selected. The receptors were sampled from a young man in good health. Some clones in this sample may be carry-over from other donors' samples.

This clone is a singleton in its sample. At the DNA level, this CDR3 is encoded by other sequences in the same sample as well. The chain is built from TRBV11-2 and TRBJ1-3, with no clear D. V lost 1 base and J lost 4, with 8 bases in between. From germline, CDR1 is SGHAT and CDR2 FQNNGV. CDR3 length: 14 amino acids. CDR3 loop: CASSLAGGGNTIYF. CDR3 nucleotides: TGTGCCAGCAGCTTAGCCGGCGGGGGAAACACCATATATTTT.

The chain links TRBV29-1 to TRBJ2-5; D tentatively reads TRBD1 or TRBD2 (5 bases each). The V end lost 6 bases, the J end lost 5 bases, and 16 bases lay between the germline ends. This CDR3 spans 13 amino acids. Germline CDR1 reads SQVTM; CDR2 reads ANQGSEA. The CDR3 region is CSVGDLRRETQYF. Written as DNA, the CDR3 is TGCAGCGTGGGGGATCTACGTCGGGAGACCCAGTACTTC.